The 15 T cell receptor beta chains listed next were all sequenced from one sample in a study of blood T cell repertoires in COVID-19. Only in-frame clones appear in the TCRdb table, and some are missing; sequencing was by immunoSEQ multiplex PCR. The data contain about 98,000 clones, 84% of them singletons. Sequencing used peripheral blood. These receptors were taken from a man in his forties with active or convalescent COVID-19.

The chain combines TRBV7-3 with TRBJ2-1; perhaps TRBD2 as D (6 bases). Trimming shortened V by 4 bases and J by 0 bases, and 10 bases separated the two germline ends. Germline V gene data show CDR1 as SGHTA and CDR2 as FQGTGA. This CDR3 comprises 15 residues. In DNA, the CDR3 is TGTGCCAGCAGCTCCCTTAGCGGCTCCTACAATGAGCAGTTCTTC. Protein: CASSSLSGSYNEQFF.

This chain connects TRBV6-1 to TRBJ2-7, with D possibly being TRBD2 (5 bases). Germline lookup yields CDR1 MNHNS and CDR2 SASEGT. CDR3 length: 14 residues. V lost 2 bases to trimming and J lost 3 bases, with 11 bases between them. The DNA for the CDR3 is TGTGCCAGCAGTGAACAGGACTCCCTCTACGAGCAGTACTTC. Its protein is CASSEQDSLYEQYF.

J is TRBJ1-2 and V is TRBV5-4, with TRBD1 identical over 8 bases. With V trimmed by 2 bases and J by 1 base, 4 bases remained unmatched. Germline V CDR1 and CDR2: SGHNT, YYREEE (reference sequence). This CDR3 comprises 15 residues. The CDR3 protein is CASSLGQGYNYGYTF. CDR3 coding DNA: TGTGCCAGCAGCTTAGGACAGGGATATAACTATGGCTACACCTTC.

CDR3 bases: TGTGCCAGCACCGGACAGGGAAATTCACCCCTCCACTTT. Encoded protein: CASTGQGNSPLHF. This sequence joins TRBV7-9 and TRBJ1-6; 8 positions agree with TRBD1. V lost 7 bases and J lost 7; bases outside the gene matches: 3. The CDR3 totals 13 residues. Per germline, CDR1 SEHNR and CDR2 FQNEAQ (reference sequence).

CDR3 sequence (DNA): TGTGCCAGTACCCTATTGGGGACGACAGCGGGGAATTCACCCCTCCACTTT. Amino acids: CASTLLGTTAGNSPLHF. The V call is TRBV19, the J call TRBJ1-6; tentative D call: TRBD1 (5 bases). This CDR3 spans 17 amino acids. Trimming pared 7 bases from V and 7 bases from J, leaving 23 bases between. Germline values: CDR1 LNHDA, CDR2 SQIVND (reference sequence).

This clone was counted a few times. J is TRBJ2-5 and V is TRBV4-3, with D possibly TRBD1 on 6 matching bases. CDR3 length equals 17 residues. Germline V lookup: CDR1 LGHNA, CDR2 YSLEER. The V end was cut by 0 bases, the J end by 9 bases, with 23 bases between. In DNA form, the CDR3 reads TGCGCCAGCAGCCAAGATCCCTGGACAGCCCGCTCCGGGGCCCAGTACTTC. Encoded protein: CASSQDPWTARSGAQYF.

The chain couples TRBV11-1 to TRBJ2-7; 8 positions agree with TRBD2. This CDR3 is built from 15 residues. With V trimmed by 0 bases and J by 5 bases, 6 bases remained unmatched. From germline, CDR1 is SGHAT and CDR2 FQDESV (reference sequence). CDR3 amino acids: CASSLAGGGIHEQYF. The DNA for the CDR3 is TGTGCCAGCAGCTTAGCCGGGGGGGGCATCCACGAGCAGTACTTC.

V gene TRBV11-2 combines with J gene TRBJ2-5, with D unclear. CDR3 length: 14 amino acids. The V end lost 4 bases, the J end lost 2 bases, and 11 bases lay between the germline ends. CDR1 and CDR2 from the germline V gene are SGHAT and FQNNGV. Here the CDR3 reads CASSSNTKQETQYF. In DNA form, the CDR3 reads TGTGCCAGCAGCTCAAATACTAAACAAGAGACCCAGTACTTC.

The chain employs TRBV19 and TRBJ2-5, with 8 bases aligning to TRBD1. V was pared by 6 bases and J by 4 bases, with 7 bases of the junction left unmatched. Germline V gene data show CDR1 as LNHDA and CDR2 as SQIVND (reference sequence). This CDR3 has 14 amino acids. The chain's CDR3 is CASSGQGLGETQYF. The CDR3 nucleotides are TGTGCCAGTAGCGGACAGGGACTGGGAGAGACCCAGTACTTC.

The V call is TRBV4-3, the J call TRBJ1-2, with TRBD1 as a possible D gene (5 bases). Germline loops: CDR1 LGHNA, CDR2 YSLEER. The V gene lost 1 base and the J gene lost 8 bases, with 11 bases spanning the gap. The CDR3 totals 13 residues. CDR3 sequence: CASSQAQGTGYTF. As DNA, the CDR3 is TGCGCCAGCAGCCAAGCCCAGGGTACGGGCTACACCTTC.

This clone was found a few times. This chain links TRBV2 with TRBJ1-2, with a tentative D call TRBD1 (5 bases). There are 14 residues in the CDR3. The germline V gene encodes CDR1 SNHLY and CDR2 FYNNEI. The V end was cut by 4 bases, the J end by 7 bases, with 16 bases between. Written as DNA, the CDR3 is TGTGCCAGCAGTGCTGAACGAGCGGGGGGTGGCTACACCTTC. This translates into CASSAERAGGGYTF.

The gene calls are TRBV7-8 and TRBJ2-5; TRBD1 is a possible D gene (6 bases). Germline CDR1 SGHVS, CDR2 FQNEAQ. V lost 5 bases and J lost 1, with 8 bases in between. The length of the CDR3 is 13 residues. The CDR3 loop is CASSRTVQETQYF. The CDR3 DNA sequence: TGTGCCAGCAGCCGGACAGTCCAAGAGACCCAGTACTTC.

This clone occurred once. The chain uses TRBV7-2 and TRBJ1-6, with 8 nucleotides matching TRBD1. The CDR3 covers 15 residues. The junction had 4 bases not matched to a gene; V was cut back by 2 bases and J by 7 bases. Germline V gene lookup returns CDR1 SGHTA and CDR2 FQGNSA. The CDR3, as DNA: TGTGCCAGCAGCTTACGGGCAGGGGGCAATTCACCCCTCCACTTT. This gives the protein CASSLRAGGNSPLHF.

This chain joins TRBV9 and TRBJ2-1; 9 bases match TRBD1. V shed 3 bases, J shed 9 bases, and the junction held 4 bases outside the gene matches. The CDR3 sequence is 13 residues long. Germline-derived CDR1 and CDR2 are SGDLS and YYNGEE. The CDR3 bases are TGTGCCAGCAGCGGACAGGGGGGTGGTGAGCAGTTCTTC. The encoded protein is CASSGQGGGEQFF.

The chain links TRBV6-1 to TRBJ2-1, with D perhaps matching TRBD2 (5 bases). Germline lookup yields CDR1 MNHNS and CDR2 SASEGT. With 1 base removed from V and 12 bases from J, the gap between germline ends came to 13 bases. The CDR3 consists of 13 residues. The CDR3 protein is CASSEDGLRGQFF. In DNA, the CDR3 is TGTGCCAGCAGTGAAGATGGCCTACGGGGGCAGTTCTTC.